This is a list of T cell receptor beta chains from one sample in a study of cytomegalovirus exposure and HLA in healthy donors. Profiled with immunoSEQ multiplex PCR; TCRdb holds only in-frame clones, not every one. The table lists about 130,000 clones, about 74% of them singletons. Sequenced material: PBMCs. These receptors were collected from a man between 25 and 39 years old in good health and CMV-seronegative. Both conserved end residues are part of each CDR3. The D gene is left open where the match is weak. Size is stated for part of the rows, as once, few or many counts, or as a class when the clone is expanded.

v_call,j_call,clone_size,d_call,cdr3_nt,cdr3_aa
TRBV18,TRBJ2-7,.,TRBD2,TGTGCCAGCTCACCACTACTAGCGGGGATCGGGAACGAGCAGTACTTC,CASSPLLAGIGNEQYF
TRBV27,TRBJ2-3,once,.,TGTGCCAGCAGTTTCACAGGGTGGGCGCAGTATTTT,CASSFTGWAQYF
TRBV28,TRBJ2-7,.,.,TGTGCCAGCAGTTTTACAGGGAGCGGTGACTACGAGCAGTACTTC,CASSFTGSGDYEQYF
TRBV7-8,TRBJ2-7,.,.,TGTGCCAGCAGCTTAGTTGCAGGGGACAACGAGCAGTACTTC,CASSLVAGDNEQYF
TRBV7-3,TRBJ2-7,.,.,TGTGCCAGCTCCACTGGGAGCAGGAACGAGCAGTACTTC,CASSTGSRNEQYF
TRBV30,TRBJ1-2,.,TRBD1,TGTGCCTCGGACAGGGGATATGACTACACCTTC,CASDRGYDYTF
TRBV4-2,TRBJ1-5,.,.,TGTGCCAGCAGCCAAGATCTGCAGGGTGCGAATCAGCCCCAGCATTTT,CASSQDLQGANQPQHF
TRBV18,TRBJ2-3,.,TRBD1,TGTGCCAGCTCACCAGGGACAGGGGCGAACGGGGATACGCAGTATTTT,CASSPGTGANGDTQYF
TRBV29-1,TRBJ2-3,.,.,TGCAGCGGGGGGCGGGCTTCTGGAGATACGCAGTATTTT,CSGGRASGDTQYF
TRBV10-3,TRBJ2-5,.,TRBD1,TGTGCCATCAGGGAGGACAGGGGCCAAGAGACCCAGTACTTC,CAIREDRGQETQYF
TRBV6-1,TRBJ1-4,.,.,TGTGCCAGCAGTGGTAATTGGGGCACTAATGAAAAACTGTTTTTT,CASSGNWGTNEKLFF
TRBV2,TRBJ1-4,few,.,TGTGCCAGCAGTGAAGTCCGACAGGATAATGAAAAACTGTTTTTT,CASSEVRQDNEKLFF
TRBV19,TRBJ1-5,.,.,TGTGCCAGTAGCCCCACAGGGATGAGCAATCAGCCCCAGCATTTT,CASSPTGMSNQPQHF
TRBV6-5,TRBJ2-3,.,.,TGTGCCAGCAGTAAGGATGGACAGCTCACAGATACGCAGTATTTT,CASSKDGQLTDTQYF
TRBV19,TRBJ1-1,.,.,TGTGCCAGTAGGCCCCGGGGTGAGATTTGGGACACTGAAGCTTTCTTT,CASRPRGEIWDTEAFF
TRBV5-4,TRBJ2-7,.,TRBD2,TGTGCCAGCAGCACCCAGCGGGAGGGGGTGGGCGAGCAGTACTTC,CASSTQREGVGEQYF
TRBV5-6,TRBJ2-1,.,TRBD2,TGTGCCAGCAGCTTGGCGTTAGCGGGAGATTGGAATGAGCAGTTCTTC,CASSLALAGDWNEQFF
TRBV5-6,TRBJ2-3,.,TRBD2,TGTGCCAGCAGCGGGACTAGCGAAACAGATACGCAGTATTTT,CASSGTSETDTQYF
TRBV7-9,TRBJ2-5,.,.,TGTGCCAGCAGCTTGGGTGGGGCAGGGAGGCAAGAGACCCAGTACTTC,CASSLGGAGRQETQYF
TRBV2,TRBJ1-5,.,.,TGTGCCAGCAGTCGGAACAGAAATCAGCCCCAGCATTTT,CASSRNRNQPQHF
TRBV6-1,TRBJ1-2,.,.,TGTGCCAGCAGGGAGACCCGCCGCTATGGCTACACCTTC,CASRETRRYGYTF
TRBV30,TRBJ2-7,.,.,TGTGCCTGGAGTGTTGAGGGATGGGAGCAGTACTTC,CAWSVEGWEQYF
TRBV7-8,TRBJ1-3,.,TRBD1,TGTGCCAGCAGCGGACAGGCTGGAAACACCATATATTTT,CASSGQAGNTIYF
TRBV5-1,TRBJ2-3,.,TRBD1,TGCGCCAGCAGCTTGGGGGGACAGGGGGCTTCAGATACGCAGTATTTT,CASSLGGQGASDTQYF
TRBV7-3,TRBJ2-1,.,TRBD2,TGTGCCAGCAGCCCTGGGACTAGCGGGTTCAATGAGCAGTTCTTC,CASSPGTSGFNEQFF
TRBV28,TRBJ2-5,.,.,TGTGCCACTACCGGCGCCGGAGAGGAGACCCAGTACTTC,CATTGAGEETQYF
TRBV29-1,TRBJ1-1,.,.,TGCAGCGTTGAAGACGGTGTGTTTGAAGCTTTCTTT,CSVEDGVFEAFF
TRBV9,TRBJ2-3,.,.,TGTGCCAGCAGCGTAGAACCCACTCCCACAGATACGCAGTATTTT,CASSVEPTPTDTQYF
TRBV11-2,TRBJ2-7,.,TRBD2,TGTGCCAGCAGCTTCCATAGGGGAGGACTAGCGGTTGGCGAGCAGTACTTC,CASSFHRGGLAVGEQYF
TRBV29-1,TRBJ2-5,.,.,TGCAGCGTTGGCGGAGGGGAGACCCAGTACTTC,CSVGGGETQYF
TRBV28,TRBJ2-5,.,.,TGTGCCAGCAGCCCTGGAGTACGGAAGAAGGAGACCCAGTACTTC,CASSPGVRKKETQYF
TRBV6-1,TRBJ1-4,.,TRBD1,TGTGCCAGTCGGGGACAGGAGAATGAAAAACTGTTTTTT,CASRGQENEKLFF
TRBV28,TRBJ2-7,.,TRBD2,TGTGCCAGCAGTCTACTCATCTGGGGGCGGGAGGATTCTTCCTACGAGCAGTACTTC,CASSLLIWGREDSSYEQYF
TRBV30,TRBJ2-7,few,TRBD2,TGTGCCTGGAGTCCACCACCGAGACTAGCGAACACCTACGAGCAGTACTTC,CAWSPPPRLANTYEQYF
TRBV21-1,TRBJ2-5,once,.,TGTGCCAGCAGCATCCCTAGCGGGAGTTGTCAAGAGACCCAGTACTTC,CASSIPSGSCQETQYF
TRBV7-9,TRBJ1-3,.,.,TGTGCCAGCAGCGCAGGACAGAGAGAAGGGAACACCATATATTTT,CASSAGQREGNTIYF
TRBV27,TRBJ1-2,few,TRBD1,TGTGCCAGCAGTTCACAGGGGAACTATGGCTACACCTTC,CASSSQGNYGYTF
TRBV6-1,TRBJ2-3,once,TRBD2,TGTGCCAGCAGTGACAGGACTAGCGGGAGAAGTGCAGATACGCAGTATTTT,CASSDRTSGRSADTQYF
TRBV6-5,TRBJ1-3,.,.,TGTGCCAGCAGTTACGGGGTAGGGACTTCTGGAAACACCATATATTTT,CASSYGVGTSGNTIYF
TRBV2,TRBJ2-2,.,TRBD2,TGTGCCAGCAGAAGCGGGACGACCGGGGAGCTGTTTTTT,CASRSGTTGELFF
TRBV6-1,TRBJ2-1,.,.,TGTGCCAGCAGTGAACTTCAGCGACCCGGAGGAGGGGATGAGCAGTTCTTC,CASSELQRPGGGDEQFF
TRBV11-2,TRBJ1-1,.,TRBD1,TGTGCCAGCAGTCGCCCAGGGGGTACTGAAGCTTTCTTT,CASSRPGGTEAFF
TRBV7-2,TRBJ1-2,.,TRBD1,TGTGCCAGCAGCTCCCGGACAGGGGTAGGGGTCGGCTACACCTTC,CASSSRTGVGVGYTF
TRBV9,TRBJ2-3,.,.,TGTGCCAGCAGCGCCCCAGGAGGATCCAACCCAACAGATACGCAGTATTTT,CASSAPGGSNPTDTQYF
TRBV9,TRBJ2-1,.,TRBD1,TGTGCCAGCAGCGTCACGGGACAGCCCTACAATGAGCAGTTCTTC,CASSVTGQPYNEQFF
TRBV21-1,TRBJ2-7,.,.,TGTGCCAGCAGCAAAGCGCTTGGGACTAGCGGGAGGGCGTTCTCCTACGAGCAGTACTTC,CASSKALGTSGRAFSYEQYF
TRBV5-1,TRBJ1-5,.,TRBD1,TGCGCCAGCAGCGTCACAGGGGGCGGCAATCAGCCCCAGCATTTT,CASSVTGGGNQPQHF
TRBV2,TRBJ1-2,few,.,TGTGCCAGCAGTGTCGACAGGTTGGACTATGGCTACACCTTC,CASSVDRLDYGYTF
TRBV27,TRBJ2-7,few,.,TGTGCCAGCGCCACAAGCTCCTACGAGCAGTACTTC,CASATSSYEQYF
TRBV19,TRBJ2-7,.,TRBD2,TGTGCCACCAAAGGGACTAGCGGCGATTACGAGCAGTACTTC,CATKGTSGDYEQYF
TRBV5-1,TRBJ2-2,.,TRBD1,TGCGCCAGCACCTTGGGACAGGGGGATATCTACACCGGGGAGCTGTTTTTT,CASTLGQGDIYTGELFF
TRBV25-1,TRBJ1-4,.,.,TGTGCCAGCAGTGGGGGGGTTATCAGTGAAAAACTGTTTTTT,CASSGGVISEKLFF
TRBV4-1,TRBJ2-2,.,TRBD2,TGCGCCAGTGGTCTAGCGGGACACGCCGGGGAGCTGTTTTTT,CASGLAGHAGELFF
TRBV29-1,TRBJ2-7,once,TRBD1,TGCAGCGTCAGGGGGAGAGGGGGAACGTCTACGGGACAGTACTTC,CSVRGRGGTSTGQYF
TRBV5-5,TRBJ2-7,.,.,TGTGCCAGCAGCTTGTCGACTCCTTCCTACGAGCAGTACTTC,CASSLSTPSYEQYF
TRBV13,TRBJ2-7,.,TRBD2,TGTGCCAGCAGCTTAGGGCTAGCGGGAGAAGAAGAGCAGTACTTC,CASSLGLAGEEEQYF
TRBV5-1,TRBJ2-1,.,TRBD2,TGCGCCAGCAGCTCACTACCACTAGCGGGAGGTTCCCATGAGCAGTTCTTC,CASSSLPLAGGSHEQFF
TRBV7-3,TRBJ2-1,.,TRBD2,TGTGCCAGCAGCTTGTCCCTAGCGGGATACAATGAGCAGTTCTTC,CASSLSLAGYNEQFF